This TCR beta chain was recorded in a study of OX40 agonist ivuxolimab in advanced cancers. This CDR3 spans 16 amino acids. V was trimmed by 1 base and J by 0 bases, leaving 10 bases between them. Germline V gene data show CDR1 as SNHLY and CDR2 as FYNNEI. As for this clone: As yet, its antigen is unknown.

The study, taken as a whole, reports: Some nonresponders likewise displayed low normalized T-cell clonal expansion. Partial responders treated at 0.1-3.0 mg/kg exhibited clonal expansion among the lowest measured.

The method was immunoSEQ multiplex PCR; TCRdb's version includes in-frame clones alone and lacks a portion of them. The sample has about 27,000 clones; about 85% are singletons. This sequence originates from an adult with an advanced solid tumor such as melanoma, head and neck, liver or kidney cancer. Source: CD4+ or CD8+ T cells sorted from blood, taken in a trial of the OX40 agonist ivuxolimab. This sequence joins TRBV2 and TRBJ1-5; no definite D call. As DNA, the CDR3 is TGTGCCAGCAGTGAAGTTAGGGTCCCTAGCAATCAGCCCCAGCATTTT. Its protein product is CASSEVRVPSNQPQHF.